One sample yielded the 8 T cell receptor beta chains listed below, sequenced in a study of OX40 agonist ivuxolimab in advanced cancers. TCRdb's copy holds only in-frame clones and misses some; the assay was immunoSEQ multiplex PCR. Of about 44,000 clones in the sample, around 90% were seen once. The sample was CD4+ or CD8+ T cells sorted from blood, taken in a trial of the OX40 agonist ivuxolimab. Receptor source: an adult with an advanced solid tumor such as melanoma, head and neck, liver or kidney cancer.

This clone was recorded only once. V usage is TRBV9 and J usage is TRBJ2-1; D ambiguous. V lost 5 bases and J 0 bases, leaving 3 bases between the germline ends. CDR1 and CDR2 from the germline V gene are SGDLS and YYNGEE. CDR3 length: 12 amino acids. CDR3 DNA sequence: TGTGCCAGCAGGGGCTCCTACAATGAGCAGTTCTTC. Its protein is CASRGSYNEQFF.

The chain employs TRBV9 and TRBJ2-2, with 10 bases fitting TRBD2. CDR3 length: 16 amino acids. With V trimmed by 3 bases and J by 6 bases, 8 bases remained unmatched. CDR1 is SGDLS, CDR2 YYNGEE, per germline. The CDR3 sequence: CASSGLAGGTSGELFF. In DNA, the CDR3 is TGTGCCAGCAGCGGGTTAGCGGGGGGAACGTCCGGGGAGCTGTTTTTT.

V gene TRBV28 combines with J gene TRBJ2-7; 7 nucleotides agree with TRBD1. Trimming cost V 6 bases and J 4 bases; bases outside gene matches: 12. The CDR3 spans 15 residues. From germline, CDR1 is MDHEN and CDR2 SYDVKM. Here the CDR3 reads CASRRGQDVSYEQYF. Here the CDR3 DNA reads TGTGCCAGCAGGCGAGGACAGGACGTCTCATACGAGCAGTACTTC. The whole variable domain, filled in from reference TRBV28 and TRBJ2-7, reads DVKVTQSSRYLVKRTGEKVFLECVQDMDHENMFWYRQDPGLGLRLIYFSYDVKMKEKGDIPEGYSVSREKKERFSLILESASTNQTSMYLCASRRGQDVSYEQYFGPGTRLTVT.

DNA for the CDR3: TGTGCCACAAGGACTCTCTCCTACGAGCAGTACTTC. Translation: CATRTLSYEQYF. The chain carries TRBV27 and TRBJ2-7; possible D gene TRBD2, 5 bases. The CDR3 loop spans 12 amino acids. V was clipped by 10 bases and J by 0 bases, with 10 bases between them. The germline CDR1 and CDR2 sequences are MNHEY and SMNVEV (reference sequence).

The V call is TRBV19, the J call TRBJ2-7; the match to TRBD1 covers 7 bases. The CDR3 covers 14 residues. Germline CDR1 is LNHDA and CDR2 is SQIVND (reference sequence). V lost 7 bases to trimming and J lost 2 bases; unmatched junction nucleotides: 8. The CDR3 loop reads CASTPRDRAYEQYF. The CDR3 DNA is TGTGCCAGTACCCCAAGAGACAGGGCCTACGAGCAGTACTTC.

The chain uses TRBV5-6 and TRBJ2-7, with D possibly being TRBD1 (6 bases). Per the germline V gene, CDR1 is SGHDT and CDR2 is YYEEEE. The germline V and J ends were trimmed by 3 bases and 3 bases, with 19 bases remaining between them. CDR3 length: 16 residues. CDR3 region: CASSSRSTGTLYEQYF. CDR3 bases: TGTGCCAGCAGCTCGAGGAGCACAGGGACCCTCTACGAGCAGTACTTC.

The rearrangement links TRBV6-1 to TRBJ2-1; tentatively, D is TRBD1 or TRBD2 (5 bases each). Germline CDR1 MNHNS, CDR2 SASEGT. Trimming cost V 7 bases and J 5 bases, with 15 bases left between them. The CDR3 loop spans 14 amino acids. CDR3 in amino acids: CASTQRGVHNEQFF. In DNA form, the CDR3 reads TGTGCCAGCACCCAACGAGGGGTGCACAATGAGCAGTTCTTC.

The chain links TRBV5-6 to TRBJ1-4; possibly TRBD1 for D (5 bases). V lost 0 bases and J lost 8, with 17 bases in between. The CDR3 sequence is 16 residues long. CDR1 and CDR2 from the germline V gene are SGHDT and YYEEEE. The CDR3 reads CASSLGVIEGEEKLFF. In nucleotides, the CDR3 is TGTGCCAGCAGCTTGGGCGTTATAGAAGGGGAAGAAAAACTGTTTTTT.